This T cell receptor beta chain was observed in a study of response to subunit inactivated influenza vaccine. The CDR3 has 13 amino acids. V lost 5 bases, J lost 6 bases, and 6 bases stayed unmatched. Germline-derived CDR1 and CDR2 are PRHDT and FYEKMQ (reference sequence). TCRdb redid the calling of the RT-PCR reads with MiXCR, one entry per CDR3 protein. The data contain around 200,000 distinct CDR3 sequences, around 9% of them singletons. General study points: Authors suggested each seasonal flu vaccination may recruit only limited numbers of new T cells.

This clonotype has more than one count but fewer than ten. Its matching antigen is unknown. The chain has TRBV13 and TRBJ2-7, with 8 nucleotides matching TRBD1. Sequenced here: non-naive T cells sorted from PBMCs, sampled on the day of vaccination. This clonotype was sampled from a man aged 50 to 60 who received an inactivated influenza vaccine. The DNA for the CDR3 is TGTGCCAGCAGCACTACAGGGGGACTCGAGCAGTACTTC. It specifies CASSTTGGLEQYF.